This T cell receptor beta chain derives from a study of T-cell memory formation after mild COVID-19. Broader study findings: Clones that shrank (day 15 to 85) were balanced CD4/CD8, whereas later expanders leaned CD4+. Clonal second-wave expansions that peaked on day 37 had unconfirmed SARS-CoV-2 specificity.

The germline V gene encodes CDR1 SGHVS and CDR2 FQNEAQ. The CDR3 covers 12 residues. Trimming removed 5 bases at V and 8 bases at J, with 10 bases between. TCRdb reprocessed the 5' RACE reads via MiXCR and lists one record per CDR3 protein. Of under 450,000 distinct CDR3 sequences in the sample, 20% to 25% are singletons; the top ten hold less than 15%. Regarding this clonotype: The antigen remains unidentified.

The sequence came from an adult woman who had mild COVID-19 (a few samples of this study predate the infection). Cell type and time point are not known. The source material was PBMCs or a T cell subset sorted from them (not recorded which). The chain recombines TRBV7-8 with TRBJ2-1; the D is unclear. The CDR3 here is CASSDSVDEQFF. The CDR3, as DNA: TGTGCCAGCAGCGATAGTGTCGATGAGCAGTTCTTC.